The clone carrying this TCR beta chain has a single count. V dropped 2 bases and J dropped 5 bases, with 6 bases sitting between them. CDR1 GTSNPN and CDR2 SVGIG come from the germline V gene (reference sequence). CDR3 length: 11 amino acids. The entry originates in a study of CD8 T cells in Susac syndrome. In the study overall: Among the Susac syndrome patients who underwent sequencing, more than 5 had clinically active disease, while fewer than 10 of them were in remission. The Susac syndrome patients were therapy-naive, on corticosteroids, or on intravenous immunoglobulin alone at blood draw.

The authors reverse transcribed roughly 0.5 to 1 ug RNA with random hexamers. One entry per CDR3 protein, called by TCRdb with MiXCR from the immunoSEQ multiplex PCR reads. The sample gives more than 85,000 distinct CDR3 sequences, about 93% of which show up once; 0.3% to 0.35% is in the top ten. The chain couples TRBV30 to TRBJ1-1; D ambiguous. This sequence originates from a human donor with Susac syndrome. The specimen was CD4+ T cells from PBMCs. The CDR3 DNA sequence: TGTGCCTGGAGTTCTGTTACTGAAGCTTTCTTT. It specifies CAWSSVTEAFF.